The rows below give T cell receptor beta chains drawn from one sample of a study of human T cells and chemical hapten exposure. TCRdb used MiXCR to reprocess the RACE reads, holding one entry per CDR3 protein. The sample lists 300,000 to 350,000 distinct CDR3 sequences; about 7% were seen once. The specimen comprised whole blood, sampled in connection with sensitization to the hapten diphenylcyclopropenone (DPC). Source of these receptors: a young woman with alopecia areata. Some clones in this sample may be carry-over from other donors' samples. CDR3s include the opening cysteine and the closing phenylalanine or tryptophan. The D gene is left open where the match is weak. Size is stated for part of the rows, as once, few or many counts, or as a class when the clone is expanded.

>TRBV5-5|NA|NA
CASSLARRGFGSSNYGYTF
>TRBV11-1|NA|TRBD2
CASSFGLEGLDEQFF
>TRBV3-1|NA|NA
CASSQVQGSVYEQYF
>TRBV12-3/TRBV12-4|NA|TRBD1
CASSLTGLDSPLHF
>TRBV3-1|many|NA
CASSHRDPDTQYF
>TRBV20-1|few|NA
CSAAGRNSGNTIYF
>TRBV4-2|NA|NA
CASSQDLGASGNTIYF
>TRBV29-1|many|NA
CSVEGAEEYEQYF
>TRBV6-2/TRBV6-3|few|NA
CASSYSYQGNSPLHF
>TRBV7-3|few|NA
CASSLTGKENTEAFF
>TRBV3-1|NA|NA
CASSQMRGYQPQHF
>TRBV7-2|many|NA
CASSSRRASSTDTQYF
>TRBV29-1|NA|TRBD1
CSGGQGTHNEQFF
>TRBV6-2/TRBV6-3|few|NA
CASTNPGQPQHF
>TRBV6-2/TRBV6-3|NA|TRBD1
CASSYWERTGLNQPQHF
>TRBV20-1|few|NA
CSARRPVYNEQFF
>TRBV9|many|NA
CASTPTLSTGANVLTF